One and the same sample provided the 7 T cell receptor beta chains below, sequenced in a study of T cell repertoires in cytomegalovirus infection. Using its own MiXCR run on the reads, TCRdb lists one record per CDR3 protein. Counted here are 290,000 or so distinct CDR3 sequences, roughly 23% occurring once; the ten biggest clones make up about 15%. Sample: PBMCs. The receptors derive from a human donor in good health (CMV status not recorded). Some clones in this sample may be carry-over from other donors' samples.

This clonotype was seen a few times. The chain carries TRBV27 and TRBJ2-1, with a tentative D call TRBD2 (6 bases). Germline lookup yields CDR1 MNHEY and CDR2 SMNVEV (reference sequence). The V end was cut by 3 bases, the J end by 6 bases, with 9 bases between. CDR3 length: 13 residues. The CDR3 DNA reads TGTGCCAGCAGTTTTGCGACTAGCAATGAGCAGTTCTTC. As protein: CASSFATSNEQFF.

This rearrangement joins TRBV2 to TRBJ1-5; possibly TRBD1 for D (6 bases). This CDR3 spans 16 amino acids. The germline CDR1 and CDR2 sequences are SNHLY and FYNNEI. With 0 bases removed from V and 6 bases from J, the gap between germline ends came to 15 bases. The CDR3 coding sequence is TGTGCCAGCAGTGAAGCGTCCGGGGGCGCGGGTCAGCCCCAGCATTTT. Amino acids: CASSEASGGAGQPQHF.

This chain links TRBV28 with TRBJ1-2; maybe TRBD1 (5 bases). Between the trimmed V and J ends, which lost 6 bases and 7 bases, there was a span of 18 bases. Germline CDR1 is MDHEN and CDR2 is SYDVKM. This CDR3 comprises 14 residues. The CDR3 DNA follows: TGTGCCAGCAGCCAGGGTGGGGCTCGGCGTGGCTACACCTTC. Protein sequence: CASSQGGARRGYTF.

This clonotype was counted ten times or more. The chain has TRBV6-2 or TRBV6-3 and TRBJ2-1, with TRBD2 identical over 10 bases. Germline V gives CDR1 MNHEY, CDR2 SVGEGT. The V and J ends lost 7 bases and 4 bases, in that order; junction bases with no gene match: 7. The CDR3 extends over 15 amino acids. This CDR3 reads CASTAGTSEYNEQFF. In nucleotides, the CDR3 is TGTGCCAGCACCGCCGGGACTAGCGAATACAATGAGCAGTTCTTC.

This clonotype was found once. The chain couples TRBV5-1 to TRBJ2-7, with 8 bases lining up with TRBD2. Germline values: CDR1 SGHRS, CDR2 YFSETQ. The CDR3 sequence is 15 residues long. V shed 3 bases, J shed 6 bases, and the junction held 11 bases outside the gene matches. Written as DNA, the CDR3 is TGCGCCAGCAGCTCACAAGCGGGAGTTAGGTTCGAGCAGTACTTC. Translating it yields CASSSQAGVRFEQYF.

Many counts were recorded for this clonotype. The V call is TRBV7-8, the J call TRBJ1-5; maybe TRBD1 (5 bases). Per the germline V gene, CDR1 is SGHVS and CDR2 is FQNEAQ. V was clipped by 0 bases and J by 2 bases, with 11 bases between them. The length of the CDR3 is 16 residues. The CDR3 DNA reads TGTGCCAGCAGCTTAGCCCGGGGCTTAGGCAATCAGCCCCAGCATTTT. It encodes CASSLARGLGNQPQHF.

This clonotype was seen a few times. The chain couples TRBV24-1 to TRBJ2-1; D not certain. The CDR3 extends over 13 amino acids. V was cut by 3 bases and J by 7 bases, with 9 bases left in between. The germline gives CDR1 KGHDR, CDR2 SFDVKD. CDR3 sequence: CATSDVKWNEQFF. DNA of the CDR3: TGTGCCACCAGTGATGTTAAGTGGAATGAGCAGTTCTTC.